The present T cell receptor (beta chain) was sequenced within a study of blood T cell repertoires in COVID-19. On the study more broadly: Cohort 3 donors counted as recovered after two negative PCRs, clearance, or resolved symptoms. The study drew acute and convalescent COVID-19 samples from the United States, Italy and Spain.

The germline V gene encodes CDR1 WNHNN and CDR2 SYGVQD (reference sequence). V lost 0 bases and J lost 7, with 13 bases in between. The length of the CDR3 is 14 residues. Participant age was 18 to 89 years, and participants resided in fewer than 30 US areas. Authors' methods: Reference gene primer amplification gave nucleated cell count estimates. TCRdb's table, derived via immunoSEQ multiplex PCR, lists solely in-frame clones and lacks some. V, J and clone size reflect that table, while D and trimming were determined from the DNA. This sample has fewer than 200,000 clones; roughly 78% occur once, and the top ten carry 19%.

The chain couples TRBV10-1 to TRBJ2-7; TRBD2 might be the D (5 bases). Sequenced: PBMCs or T cells enriched from blood (not recorded which). The receptor was derived from a woman aged 70-85 years in a cohort exposed to, infected with or recovered from COVID-19 (not recorded which). The DNA of the CDR3 is TGCGCCAGCAGTGAGTCGCGGAGCACGGGGGAGCAGTACTTC. Translation gives CASSESRSTGEQYF.